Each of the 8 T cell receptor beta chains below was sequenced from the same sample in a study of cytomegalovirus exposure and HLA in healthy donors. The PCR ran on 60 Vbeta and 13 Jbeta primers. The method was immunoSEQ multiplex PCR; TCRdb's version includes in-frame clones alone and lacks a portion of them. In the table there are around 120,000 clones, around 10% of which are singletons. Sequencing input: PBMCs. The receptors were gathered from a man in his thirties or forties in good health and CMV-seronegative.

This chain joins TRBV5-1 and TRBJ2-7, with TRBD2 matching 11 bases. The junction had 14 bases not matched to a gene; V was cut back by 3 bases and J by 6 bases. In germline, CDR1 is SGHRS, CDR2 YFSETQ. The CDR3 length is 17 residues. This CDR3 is CASSSRGLAGSSGEQYF. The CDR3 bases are TGCGCCAGCAGCTCACGCGGACTAGCGGGCTCCTCTGGCGAGCAGTACTTC.

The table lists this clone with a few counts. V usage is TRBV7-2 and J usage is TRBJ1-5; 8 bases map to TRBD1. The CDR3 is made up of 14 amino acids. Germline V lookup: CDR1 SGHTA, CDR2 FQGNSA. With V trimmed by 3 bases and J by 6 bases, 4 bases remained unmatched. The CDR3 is CASSFLQGAQPQHF. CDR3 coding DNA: TGTGCCAGCAGCTTCCTTCAGGGGGCTCAGCCCCAGCATTTT.

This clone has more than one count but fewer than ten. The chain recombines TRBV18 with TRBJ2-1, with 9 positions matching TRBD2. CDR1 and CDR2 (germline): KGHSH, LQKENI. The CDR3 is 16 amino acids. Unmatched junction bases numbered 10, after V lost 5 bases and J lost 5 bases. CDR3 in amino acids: CASSTPAGGQDNEQFF. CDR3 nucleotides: TGTGCCAGCTCAACCCCAGCGGGGGGCCAGGACAATGAGCAGTTCTTC.

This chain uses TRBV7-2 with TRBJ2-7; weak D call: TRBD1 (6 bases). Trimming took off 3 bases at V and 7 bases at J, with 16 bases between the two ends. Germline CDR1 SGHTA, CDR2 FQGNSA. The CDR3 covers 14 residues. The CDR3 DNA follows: TGTGCCAGCAGCTTCACGCAGGGGTCTAGTGAGCAGTACTTC. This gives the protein CASSFTQGSSEQYF.

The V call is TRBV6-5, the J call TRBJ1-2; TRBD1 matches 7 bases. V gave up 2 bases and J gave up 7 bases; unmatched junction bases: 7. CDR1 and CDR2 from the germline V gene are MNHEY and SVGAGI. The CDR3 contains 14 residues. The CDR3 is CASSYLNRGSGYTF. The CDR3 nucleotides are TGTGCCAGCAGTTACCTTAACAGGGGTAGTGGCTACACCTTC.

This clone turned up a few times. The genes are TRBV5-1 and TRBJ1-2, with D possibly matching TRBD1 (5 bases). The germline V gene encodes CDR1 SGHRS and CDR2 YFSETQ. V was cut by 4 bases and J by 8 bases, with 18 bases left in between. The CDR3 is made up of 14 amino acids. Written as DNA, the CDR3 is TGCGCCAGCAGCGCCGGGGGATCGGCGAAGGGCTACACCTTC. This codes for CASSAGGSAKGYTF.

In DNA, the CDR3 is TGTGCCAGCAGCTTCGAGGGTAGAGCCTACGAGCAGTACTTC. It yields the protein CASSFEGRAYEQYF. V gene TRBV7-6 combines with J gene TRBJ2-7, with a tentative D call TRBD2 (5 bases). CDR3 length: 14 amino acids. CDR1 and CDR2 from the germline V gene are SGHVS and FNYEAQ. V gave up 3 bases and J gave up 2 bases, with 11 bases separating them. Complete variable domain (other parts from reference TRBV7-6 and TRBJ2-7): GAGVSQSPRYKVTKRGQDVALRCDPISGHVSLYWYRQALGQGPEFLTYFNYEAQQDKSGLPNDRFSAERPEGSISTLTIQRTEQRDSAMYRCASSFEGRAYEQYFGPGTRLTVT.

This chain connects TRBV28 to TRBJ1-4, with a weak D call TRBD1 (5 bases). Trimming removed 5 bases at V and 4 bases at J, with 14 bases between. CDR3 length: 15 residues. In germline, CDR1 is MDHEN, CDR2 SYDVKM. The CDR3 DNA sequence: TGTGCCAGCAGTCTGATGGGGGGGAATAATGAAAAACTGTTTTTT. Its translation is CASSLMGGNNEKLFF. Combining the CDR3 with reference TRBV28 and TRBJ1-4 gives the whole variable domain DVKVTQSSRYLVKRTGEKVFLECVQDMDHENMFWYRQDPGLGLRLIYFSYDVKMKEKGDIPEGYSVSREKKERFSLILESASTNQTSMYLCASSLMGGNNEKLFFGSGTQLSVL.